These T cell receptor beta chains were read from a single sample in a study of PD-1 blockade in classical Hodgkin lymphoma. Libraries were prepared by immunoSEQ multiplex PCR; TCRdb keeps only in-frame clonotypes and omits some of them. The sample has 100,000 to 120,000 clones, about nine tenths seen once; the top ten hold 15% to 20%. This specimen was peripheral blood mononuclear cells (PBMCs), taken before the fourth cycle of nivolumab. The origin of the receptors is a human donor with classical Hodgkin lymphoma. CDR3s leave out the opening cysteine and the closing phenylalanine or tryptophan. D genes are given only for firm matches. The size of a clone is reported for some rows only, either as once, few or many, or as a class for expanded clones.

D	V	size	J	CDR3
NA	TRBV6-5	NA	TRBJ1-5	ASRYDSNQPQH
NA	TRBV7-6	NA	TRBJ1-4	ASSLGPGATNEKLF
NA	TRBV15	NA	TRBJ1-5	ATSREAVGSNQPQH
NA	TRBV6-6	NA	TRBJ1-2	ASSQDRSYGYT
NA	TRBV21-1	NA	TRBJ1-3	ASSKAFFYTHKTGSGNTIY
NA	TRBV15	NA	TRBJ1-1	ATSRATVMNTEAF
NA	TRBV4-3	NA	TRBJ2-2	ASSHLGLANTGELF
NA	TRBV6-1	NA	TRBJ1-3	ASSEAGPGNTIY
NA	TRBV18	NA	TRBJ1-5	ASSPPRTGLRDQPQH
TRBD2	TRBV27	NA	TRBJ2-1	ASSSFGTSGSGEQF
NA	TRBV6-6	NA	TRBJ2-1	ASSYESSYNEQF
TRBD1	TRBV15	NA	TRBJ1-2	ATSRVLPGQKKPPNYGYT
NA	TRBV30	few	TRBJ1-4	APCQVSNSEKLF
NA	TRBV29-1	NA	TRBJ1-2	SVAGGGRITDGYT
NA	TRBV27	few	TRBJ1-5	ASRGVEGNQPQH
NA	TRBV25-1	NA	TRBJ2-5	ASSGSETQY
NA	TRBV7-9	NA	TRBJ1-2	ASSDAGTRNYGYT
TRBD1	TRBV19	few	TRBJ1-5	ASRLWSLQGKPQH
TRBD1	TRBV4-2	NA	TRBJ2-3	ASSLGTGRGEGVTQY
NA	TRBV25-1	NA	TRBJ2-7	ASSDTPYSSSYEQY
TRBD2	TRBV19	NA	TRBJ2-1	ASQTSGRSYNEQF
NA	TRBV6-5	once	TRBJ1-2	ASSGGSGSHGYT
TRBD1	TRBV19	NA	TRBJ1-4	ASSIGDRASNEKLF
TRBD2	TRBV27	NA	TRBJ2-1	ASSSPDGRATHEQF
NA	TRBV7-6	once	TRBJ2-5	ASSLHPNEKETQY